This T cell receptor (beta chain) was found in a study of regulatory T cells in long-lasting Graves disease. Documented time point: persistent/refractory GD, antithyroid drugs over 5 years with positive TRAb. Extracted RNA from PBMCs served as the source of the TCR library. Graves' disease was diagnosed by American Thyroid Association guidelines. Study-level findings and limits: Among the persistent patients, 2,741 public clonotypes were shared, more than the 966 shared among new patients. Favored gene segments in persistent disease were TRBV28, TRBJ1-2 and TRBJ2-5.

Combining iRepertoire HTBI primers with Arm-PCR of CDR3 regions, the authors built TCR beta libraries. Each CDR3 protein is one row after TCRdb ran MiXCR on the multiplex PCR reads. This sample has some 430,000 distinct CDR3 sequences; roughly 21% occur once, and the top ten carry more than 6%. Concerning this clonotype itself: Its antigen is unknown.

Trimming took off 4 bases at V and 0 bases at J, with 19 bases between the two ends. The CDR3 totals 16 residues. The germline gives CDR1 SQVTM, CDR2 ANQGSEA. J is TRBJ2-7 and V is TRBV29-1; D call uncertain. This specimen consisted of peripheral blood mononuclear cells (PBMCs), obtained when the disease was refractory, from a patient treated with antithyroid drugs. This sequence was found in a female donor with Graves disease. The CDR3 loop reads CSVGLDKGFISYEQYF. In DNA, the CDR3 is TGCAGCGTTGGTCTTGATAAGGGATTTATCTCCTACGAGCAGTACTTC.